Reported below is one T cell receptor beta chain. This sample is drawn from a study of spatial heterogeneity in lung cancer. Time point defined: sample taken at primary tumor resection. Unsorted tumor, nontumor lung tissue or cryopreserved PBMC supplied the whole RNA. TCR cDNA molecules each carried a unique molecular identifier. TCRdb reprocessed the 5' RACE reads via MiXCR and lists one record per CDR3 protein. The table records some 44,000 distinct CDR3 sequences, roughly an eighth of them present only once. J lost 8 bases, V lost 5 bases, and 13 bases had no gene match. The CDR3 runs 16 residues. Germline V gene data show CDR1 as SGHNT and CDR2 as YENEEA.

The sequencing here drew on PBMCs, taken at surgery. The chain joins TRBV11-3 to TRBJ2-1; 9 bases line up with TRBD1. The receptor's source is a male donor with early-stage non-small cell lung cancer. CDR3 region: CASSVGQGTDKDEQFF. DNA of the CDR3: TGTGCCAGCAGCGTTGGACAGGGGACGGACAAGGATGAGCAGTTCTTC.